This T cell receptor beta chain appears in the sequencing data of a study of T-cell reconstitution after alpha-beta-depleted transplantation in children. Preparation of the TCRbeta library was carried out with unique molecular identifiers. TCRdb recomputed calls from the PCR reads with MiXCR, one row per CDR3 protein. Of about 270,000 distinct CDR3 sequences in the sample, more than 8% were seen once. Trimming stripped 0 bases from V and 5 bases from J, with 17 bases between. The CDR3 covers 15 residues. Per the germline V gene, CDR1 is DFQATT and CDR2 is SNEGSKA (reference sequence). This clonotype showed up just a few times.

The source is a human donor who donated a stem cell graft to a child with SCID. The chain carries TRBV20-1 and TRBJ2-7; D uncertain. The specimen comprised PBMCs from the stem cell graft donor, sampled from the stem cell graft. In nucleotides, the CDR3 is TGCAGTGCTAGAGATTTCACGGCCCAAAGCGACGAGCAGTACTTC. Translated, it gives CSARDFTAQSDEQYF.